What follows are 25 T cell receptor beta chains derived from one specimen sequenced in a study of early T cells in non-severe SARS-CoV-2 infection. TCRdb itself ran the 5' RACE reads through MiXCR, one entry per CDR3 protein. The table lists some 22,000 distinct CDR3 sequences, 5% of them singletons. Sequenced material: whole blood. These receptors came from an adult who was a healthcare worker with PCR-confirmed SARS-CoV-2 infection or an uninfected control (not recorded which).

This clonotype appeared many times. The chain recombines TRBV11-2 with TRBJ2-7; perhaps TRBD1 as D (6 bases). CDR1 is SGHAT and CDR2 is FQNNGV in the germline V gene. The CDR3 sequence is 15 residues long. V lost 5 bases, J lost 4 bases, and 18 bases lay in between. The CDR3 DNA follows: TGTGCCAGCAGCACCGGACAGAGCGGCTCTTACGAGCAGTACTTC. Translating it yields CASSTGQSGSYEQYF.

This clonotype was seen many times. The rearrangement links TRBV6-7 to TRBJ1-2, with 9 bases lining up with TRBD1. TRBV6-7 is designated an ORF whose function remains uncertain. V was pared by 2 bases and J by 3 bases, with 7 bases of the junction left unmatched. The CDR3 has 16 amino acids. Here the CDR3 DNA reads TGTGCCAGCAGTTACACAGACAGGGGGAAGTACTATGGCTACACCTTC. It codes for CASSYTDRGKYYGYTF.

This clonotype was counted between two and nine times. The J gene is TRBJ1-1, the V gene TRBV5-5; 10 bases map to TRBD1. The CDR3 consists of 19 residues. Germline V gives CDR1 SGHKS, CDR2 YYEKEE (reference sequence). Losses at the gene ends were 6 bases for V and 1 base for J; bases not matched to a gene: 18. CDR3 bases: TGTGCCAGCACCCGAGGGGTTTGGGGACAGGGGACAAAGAACACTGAAGCTTTCTTT. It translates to CASTRGVWGQGTKNTEAFF.

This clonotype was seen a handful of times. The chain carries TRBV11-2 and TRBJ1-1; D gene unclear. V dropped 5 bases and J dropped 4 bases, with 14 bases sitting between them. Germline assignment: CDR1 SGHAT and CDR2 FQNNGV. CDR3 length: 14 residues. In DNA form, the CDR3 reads TGTGCCAGCAGCCCGACCCGAGGAGGCACTGAAGCTTTCTTT. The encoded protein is CASSPTRGGTEAFF.

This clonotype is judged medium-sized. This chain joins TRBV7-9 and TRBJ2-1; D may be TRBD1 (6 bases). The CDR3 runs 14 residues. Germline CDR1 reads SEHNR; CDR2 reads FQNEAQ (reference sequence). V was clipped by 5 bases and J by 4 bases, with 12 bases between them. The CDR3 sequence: CASSPSDRYNEQFF. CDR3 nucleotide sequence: TGTGCCAGCAGCCCCTCGGACAGATACAATGAGCAGTTCTTC.

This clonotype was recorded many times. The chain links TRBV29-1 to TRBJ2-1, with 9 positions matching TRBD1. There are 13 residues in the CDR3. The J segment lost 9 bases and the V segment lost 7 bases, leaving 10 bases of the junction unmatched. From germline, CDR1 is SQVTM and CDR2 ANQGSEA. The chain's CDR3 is CSADRTGVVEQFF. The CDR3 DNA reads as TGCAGCGCGGATCGGACAGGGGTTGTTGAGCAGTTCTTC.

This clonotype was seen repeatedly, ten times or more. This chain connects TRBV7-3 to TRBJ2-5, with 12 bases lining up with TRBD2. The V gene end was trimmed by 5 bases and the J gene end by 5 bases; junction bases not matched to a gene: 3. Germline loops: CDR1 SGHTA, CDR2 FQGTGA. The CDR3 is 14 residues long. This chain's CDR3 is CASSRLAGAETQYF. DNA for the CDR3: TGTGCCAGCAGCCGACTAGCGGGGGCGGAGACCCAGTACTTC.

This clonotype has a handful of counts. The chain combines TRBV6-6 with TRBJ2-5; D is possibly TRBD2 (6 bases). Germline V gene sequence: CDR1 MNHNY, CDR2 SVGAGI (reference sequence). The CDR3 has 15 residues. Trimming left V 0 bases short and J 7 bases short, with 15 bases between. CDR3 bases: TGTGCCAGCAGTTACTCGGGAGGAGACCTGTCGACCCAGTACTTC. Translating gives CASSYSGGDLSTQYF.

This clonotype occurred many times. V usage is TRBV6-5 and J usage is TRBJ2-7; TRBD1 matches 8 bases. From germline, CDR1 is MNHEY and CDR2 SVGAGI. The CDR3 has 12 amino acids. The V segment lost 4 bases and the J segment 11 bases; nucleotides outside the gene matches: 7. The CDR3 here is CASSSGQVGEYF. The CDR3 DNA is TGTGCCAGCAGTTCGGGACAGGTTGGGGAGTACTTC.

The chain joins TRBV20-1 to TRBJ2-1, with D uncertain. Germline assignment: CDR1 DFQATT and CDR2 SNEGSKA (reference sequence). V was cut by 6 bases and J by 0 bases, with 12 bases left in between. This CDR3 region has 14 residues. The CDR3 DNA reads TGCAGTGCCTCTAACCCAAGCTCCTACAATGAGCAGTTCTTC. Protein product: CSASNPSSYNEQFF.

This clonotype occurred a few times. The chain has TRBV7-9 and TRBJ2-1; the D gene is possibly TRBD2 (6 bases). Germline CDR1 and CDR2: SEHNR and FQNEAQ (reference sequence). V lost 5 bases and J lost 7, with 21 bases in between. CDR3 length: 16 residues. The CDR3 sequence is CASSHKSRDSSNEQFF. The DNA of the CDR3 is TGTGCCAGCAGCCATAAATCGAGGGACTCCTCTAATGAGCAGTTCTTC.

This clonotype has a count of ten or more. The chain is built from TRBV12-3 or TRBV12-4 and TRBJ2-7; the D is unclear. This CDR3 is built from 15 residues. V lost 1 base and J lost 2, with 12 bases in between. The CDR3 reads CASSLGNGKAYEQYF. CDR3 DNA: TGTGCCAGCAGTTTAGGAAATGGAAAGGCCTACGAGCAGTACTTC.

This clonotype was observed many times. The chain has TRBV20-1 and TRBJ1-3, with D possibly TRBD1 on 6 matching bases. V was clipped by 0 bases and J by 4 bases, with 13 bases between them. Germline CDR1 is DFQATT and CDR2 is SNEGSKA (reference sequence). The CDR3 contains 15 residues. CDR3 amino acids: CSAREPRGDGNTIYF. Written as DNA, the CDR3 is TGCAGTGCTAGAGAACCTAGGGGGGACGGAAACACCATATATTTT.

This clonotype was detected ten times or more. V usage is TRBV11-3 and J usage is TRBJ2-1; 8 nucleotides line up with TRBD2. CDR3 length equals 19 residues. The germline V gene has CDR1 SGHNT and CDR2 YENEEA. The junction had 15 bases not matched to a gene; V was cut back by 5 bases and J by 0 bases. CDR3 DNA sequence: TGTGCCAGCAGCCTCAGCCACGGGGCGGGGGGACGCTCCTACAATGAGCAGTTCTTC. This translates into CASSLSHGAGGRSYNEQFF. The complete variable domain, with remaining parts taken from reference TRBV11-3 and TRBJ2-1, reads EAGVVQSPRYKIIEKKQPVAFWCNPISGHNTLYWYLQNLGQGPELLIRYENEEAVDDSQLPKDRFSAERLKGVDSTLKIQPAELGDSAVYLCASSLSHGAGGRSYNEQFFGPGTRLTVL.

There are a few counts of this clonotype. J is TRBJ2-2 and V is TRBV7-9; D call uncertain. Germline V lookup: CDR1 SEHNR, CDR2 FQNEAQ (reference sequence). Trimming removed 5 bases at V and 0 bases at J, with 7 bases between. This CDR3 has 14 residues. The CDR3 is CASSVSANTGELFF. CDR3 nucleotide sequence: TGTGCCAGCAGCGTATCGGCGAACACCGGGGAGCTGTTTTTT.

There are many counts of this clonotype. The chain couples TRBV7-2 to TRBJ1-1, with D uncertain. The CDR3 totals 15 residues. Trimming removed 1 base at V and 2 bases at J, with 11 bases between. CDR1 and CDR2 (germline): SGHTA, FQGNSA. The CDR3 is CASSLGGGLNTEAFF. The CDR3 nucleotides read TGTGCCAGCAGCTTAGGTGGAGGGCTAAACACTGAAGCTTTCTTT.

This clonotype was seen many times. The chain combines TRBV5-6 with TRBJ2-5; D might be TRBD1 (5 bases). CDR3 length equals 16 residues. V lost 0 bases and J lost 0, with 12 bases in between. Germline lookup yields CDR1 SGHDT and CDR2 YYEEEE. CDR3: CASSLGQRGYQETQYF. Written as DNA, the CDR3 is TGTGCCAGCAGCTTGGGACAAAGGGGCTACCAAGAGACCCAGTACTTC.

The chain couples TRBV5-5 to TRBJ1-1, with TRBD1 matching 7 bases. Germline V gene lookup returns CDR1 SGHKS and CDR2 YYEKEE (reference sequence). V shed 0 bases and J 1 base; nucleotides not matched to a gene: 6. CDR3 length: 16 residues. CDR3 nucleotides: TGTGCCAGCAGCTTGGGCTTCCGGACAGGGAACACTGAAGCTTTCTTT. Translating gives CASSLGFRTGNTEAFF.

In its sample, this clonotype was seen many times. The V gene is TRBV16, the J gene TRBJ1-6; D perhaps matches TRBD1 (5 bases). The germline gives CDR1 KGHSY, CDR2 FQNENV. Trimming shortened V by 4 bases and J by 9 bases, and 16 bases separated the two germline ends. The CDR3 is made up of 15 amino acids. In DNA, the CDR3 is TGTGCCAGCAGCCCCACTCGGGGCTCCGCTTCACCCCTCCACTTT. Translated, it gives CASSPTRGSASPLHF.

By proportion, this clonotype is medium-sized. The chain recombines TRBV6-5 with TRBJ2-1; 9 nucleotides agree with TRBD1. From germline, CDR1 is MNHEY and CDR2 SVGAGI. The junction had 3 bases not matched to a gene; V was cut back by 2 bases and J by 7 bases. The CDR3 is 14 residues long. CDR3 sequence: CASSYTQGANEQFF. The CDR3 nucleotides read TGTGCCAGCAGTTACACACAGGGGGCGAATGAGCAGTTCTTC.

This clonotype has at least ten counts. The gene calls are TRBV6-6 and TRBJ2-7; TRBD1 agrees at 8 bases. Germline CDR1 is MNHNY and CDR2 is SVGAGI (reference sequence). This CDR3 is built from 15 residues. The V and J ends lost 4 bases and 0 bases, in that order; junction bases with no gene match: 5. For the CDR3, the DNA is TGTGCCAGCAGTTCCGGACAGGGAACCTCCTACGAGCAGTACTTC. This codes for CASSSGQGTSYEQYF.

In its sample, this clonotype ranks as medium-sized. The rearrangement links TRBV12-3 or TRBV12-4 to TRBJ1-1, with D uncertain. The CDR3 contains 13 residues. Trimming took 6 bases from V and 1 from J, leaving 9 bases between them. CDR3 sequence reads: CASRPATNTEAFF. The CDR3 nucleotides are TGTGCCAGCAGACCTGCCACGAACACTGAAGCTTTCTTT.

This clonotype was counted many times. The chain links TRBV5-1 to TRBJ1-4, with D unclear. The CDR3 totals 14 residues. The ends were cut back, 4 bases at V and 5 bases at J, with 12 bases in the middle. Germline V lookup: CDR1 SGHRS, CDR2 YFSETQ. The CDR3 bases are TGCGCCAGCAGCCCAAATGGCGGGAATGAAAAACTGTTTTTT. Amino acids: CASSPNGGNEKLFF.

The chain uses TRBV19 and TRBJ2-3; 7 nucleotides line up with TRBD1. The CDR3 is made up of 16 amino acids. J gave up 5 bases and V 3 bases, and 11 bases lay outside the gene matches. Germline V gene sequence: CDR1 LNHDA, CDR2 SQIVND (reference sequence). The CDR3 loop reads CASSIKRGRQGDTQYF. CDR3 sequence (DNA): TGTGCCAGTAGTATTAAAAGGGGGCGTCAAGGAGATACGCAGTATTTT.

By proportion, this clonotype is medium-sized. The chain's CDR3 is CASKGTGSHEQYF. In DNA form, the CDR3 reads TGTGCCAGCAAGGGGACAGGGTCCCACGAGCAGTACTTC. This chain links TRBV13 with TRBJ2-7; 9 bases line up with TRBD1. Trimming removed 7 bases from V and 5 bases from J; junction bases left unmatched: 6. Germline assignment: CDR1 PRHDT and CDR2 FYEKMQ (reference sequence). The CDR3 sequence is 13 residues long.